Below are 28 T cell receptor beta chains sequenced from a single sample in a study of CD8 T cells in ankylosing spondylitis. Broader study findings: A motif in TCR beta, a set of fewer than ten highly homologous variants, appeared characteristic of ankylosing spondylitis blood.

A single record per CDR3 protein comes from TCRdb applying MiXCR to the 5' RACE reads. The sample yields 750,000 to 850,000 distinct CDR3 sequences, approximately 12% seen once. These receptors lack a known antigen. Source material: blood, either unsorted or a sorted T cell fraction (not recorded which). Receptors originate from a male donor with ankylosing spondylitis.

This chain links TRBV9 with TRBJ2-2; 7 bases match TRBD1. V lost 10 bases and J lost 1; bases outside the gene matches: 4. The length of the CDR3 is 13 residues. Per the germline V gene, CDR1 is SGDLS and CDR2 is YYNGEE. The CDR3 DNA follows: TGTGCCTCCGGGACAGAGAACACCGGGGAGCTGTTTTTT. Amino acid sequence: CASGTENTGELFF.

This clonotype was picked up a small number of times. The rearrangement joins TRBV9 to TRBJ2-2; no reliable D call. CDR1 is SGDLS, CDR2 YYNGEE, per germline. Trimming cost V 7 bases and J 4 bases, with 14 bases left between them. This CDR3 region has 14 residues. The DNA for the CDR3 is TGTGCCAGCGGGTCGGGTACATTCACCGGGGAGCTGTTTTTT. Translated, it gives CASGSGTFTGELFF.

This clonotype was found a few times. V gene TRBV6-5 combines with J gene TRBJ2-1, with a weak D call TRBD2 (6 bases). The CDR3 is made up of 15 amino acids. Looked up from germline, CDR1 is MNHEY and CDR2 is SVGAGI. V lost 0 bases and J 6 bases, leaving 12 bases between the germline ends. The CDR3 nucleotides read TGTGCCAGCAGTTACTCGGGGACTCACGTCAATGAGCAGTTCTTC. It yields the protein CASSYSGTHVNEQFF.

CDR3 region: CASSPKQYTEAFF. The CDR3, as DNA: TGTGCCAGCTCACCAAAGCAGTACACTGAAGCTTTCTTT. The chain is built from TRBV18 and TRBJ1-1; no firm D call. Germline CDR1 KGHSH, CDR2 LQKENI. Trimming took off 2 bases at V and 3 bases at J, with 7 bases between the two ends. The CDR3 covers 13 residues.

J is TRBJ1-2 and V is TRBV6-1; D is ambiguous. V gave up 7 bases and J gave up 4 bases, with 13 bases separating them. The V gene's germline CDR1 is MNHNS and CDR2 SASEGT. The CDR3 is 13 residues long. The CDR3 bases are TGTGCCAGCATACCCCAGCAGCTCTATGGCTACACCTTC. Protein sequence: CASIPQQLYGYTF.

The chain has TRBV2 and TRBJ2-1; 7 bases align to TRBD2. V dropped 4 bases and J dropped 10; count of bases not matched to a gene: 4. Per the germline V gene, CDR1 is SNHLY and CDR2 is FYNNEI. The CDR3 length is 12 residues. CDR3 loop: CASSGLAGEQFF. CDR3 nucleotides: TGTGCCAGCAGTGGACTAGCCGGGGAGCAGTTCTTC.

This clonotype was seen a few times. The chain recombines TRBV20-1 with TRBJ1-2; D not certain. The CDR3 is made up of 11 amino acids. The germline V gene has CDR1 DFQATT and CDR2 SNEGSKA (reference sequence). Here the CDR3 reads CSGSGLYGYTF. In nucleotides, the CDR3 is TGCAGCGGGAGTGGCCTCTATGGCTACACCTTC.

This clonotype was seen a handful of times. V gene TRBV7-2 combines with J gene TRBJ2-3; D gene ambiguous. CDR1 is SGHTA and CDR2 is FQGNSA in the germline V gene. The CDR3 runs 14 residues. V shed 7 bases and J shed 4 bases, with 15 bases lying between them. The CDR3 sequence is CASTRHGPADTQYF. CDR3 nucleotides: TGTGCCAGCACCCGCCACGGCCCCGCAGATACGCAGTATTTT.

This clonotype occurred many times. The rearrangement joins TRBV6-6 to TRBJ1-6; the D is unclear. V dropped 8 bases and J dropped 6 bases, with 8 bases sitting between them. The CDR3 contains 12 residues. Germline V lookup: CDR1 MNHNY, CDR2 SVGAGI (reference sequence). CDR3 nucleotides: TGTGCCAGCGGGTTGGGTAATTCACCCCTCCACTTT. Translation gives CASGLGNSPLHF.

The chain has TRBV12-3 or TRBV12-4 and TRBJ1-3, with 7 positions matching TRBD1. The CDR3 contains 13 residues. Trimming at V came to 10 bases and at J to 10 bases, leaving 13 bases not matched to a gene. DNA for the CDR3: TGTGCCACCGAGACAGGGACAAGGGGGACCATATATTTT. Translation: CATETGTRGTIYF.

This clonotype appeared many times. V gene TRBV5-1 combines with J gene TRBJ1-4, with 11 bases aligning to TRBD1. The V gene's germline CDR1 is SGHRS and CDR2 YFSETQ. V shed 3 bases, J shed 8 bases, and the junction held 3 bases outside the gene matches. This CDR3 is built from 14 residues. The CDR3 spells CASSYGTGGEKLFF. CDR3 coding DNA: TGCGCCAGCAGCTACGGGACAGGGGGAGAAAAACTGTTTTTT.

This clonotype was recorded a few times. The CDR3 protein is CASSLAEGFGYGYTF. The CDR3, as DNA: TGTGCCAGCAGCTTAGCCGAAGGGTTTGGCTATGGCTACACCTTC. The chain employs TRBV7-2 and TRBJ1-2; D not resolved. Per the germline V gene, CDR1 is SGHTA and CDR2 is FQGNSA. The CDR3 length is 15 residues. V was trimmed by 0 bases and J by 4 bases, leaving 12 bases between them. Full variable domain (remainder filled in from reference TRBV7-2 and TRBJ1-2): GAGVSQSPSNKVTEKGKDVELRCDPISGHTALYWYRQSLGQGLEFLIYFQGNSAPDKSGLPSDRFSAERTGGSVSTLTIQRTQQEDSAVYLCASSLAEGFGYGYTFGSGTRLTVV.

This chain joins TRBV10-3 and TRBJ1-4, with TRBD1 identical over 7 bases. The CDR3 has 12 amino acids. V shed 11 bases and J 8 bases; nucleotides not matched to a gene: 8. Germline values: CDR1 ENHRY, CDR2 SYGVKD. CDR3 DNA sequence: TGTGCCGCGAGGGGGCTAGAAGAAAAACTGTTTTTT. Protein sequence: CAARGLEEKLFF.

The sample holds many counts of this clonotype. This sequence joins TRBV10-2 and TRBJ1-2; no clear D. The CDR3 has 13 amino acids. The germline V and J ends were trimmed by 0 bases and 1 base, with 3 bases remaining between them. The germline V gene encodes CDR1 WSHSY and CDR2 SAAADI. The CDR3 loop reads CASSESDNYGYTF. The DNA for the CDR3 is TGCGCCAGCAGTGAGTCTGATAACTATGGCTACACCTTC.

For the CDR3, the DNA is TGTGCCAGCAGCGTAGGTCGACACTATGGCTACACCTTC. It yields the protein CASSVGRHYGYTF. The chain employs TRBV9 and TRBJ1-2, with D uncertain. Germline loops: CDR1 SGDLS, CDR2 YYNGEE. The CDR3 consists of 13 residues. V was cut by 0 bases and J by 3 bases, with 6 bases left in between. Drawing the rest from reference TRBV9 and TRBJ1-2, the complete variable domain is DSGVTQTPKHLITATGQRVTLRCSPRSGDLSVYWYQQSLDQGLQFLIQYYNGEERAKGNILERFSAQQFPDLHSELNLSSLELGDSALYFCASSVGRHYGYTFGSGTRLTVV.

This clonotype was seen ten or more times. The chain couples TRBV7-2 to TRBJ2-3; maybe TRBD2 (6 bases). Trimming stripped 0 bases from V and 3 bases from J, with 19 bases between. CDR1 and CDR2 from the germline V gene are SGHTA and FQGNSA. CDR3 size: 18 residues. DNA for the CDR3: TGTGCCAGCAGCTTAGCTACTAGCAGCTCCTTCGTGACAGATACGCAGTATTTT. This gives the protein CASSLATSSSFVTDTQYF.

The V and J genes are TRBV20-1 and TRBJ1-2; 10 bases fit TRBD1. The germline CDR1 and CDR2 sequences are DFQATT and SNEGSKA (reference sequence). V lost 6 bases, J lost 7 bases, and 8 bases stayed unmatched. CDR3 length equals 13 residues. CDR3 sequence: CSATPTGGRGYTF. The CDR3 DNA reads as TGCAGTGCGACCCCGACAGGGGGCCGTGGCTACACCTTC.

The chain is built from TRBV11-2 and TRBJ2-3; D gene unclear. The germline V gene encodes CDR1 SGHAT and CDR2 FQNNGV. V shed 5 bases and J shed 4 bases, with 7 bases lying between them. CDR3 length equals 12 residues. The CDR3 here is CASSATSDTQYF. The CDR3 nucleotides read TGTGCCAGCAGCGCTACGTCAGATACGCAGTATTTT.

The V and J genes are TRBV7-9 and TRBJ2-1; D remains ambiguous. V lost 5 bases to trimming and J lost 6 bases, with 11 bases between them. The CDR3 is 13 amino acids. Germline V CDR1 and CDR2: SEHNR, FQNEAQ (reference sequence). CDR3 in amino acids: CASSPPSSNEQFF. Here the CDR3 DNA reads TGTGCCAGCAGCCCACCCTCTAGCAATGAGCAGTTCTTC.

This clonotype was detected many times. This rearrangement joins TRBV29-1 to TRBJ2-3; 13 nucleotides match TRBD2. Germline CDR1 and CDR2: SQVTM and ANQGSEA. The CDR3 is 18 amino acids. J lost 4 bases, V lost 4 bases, and 14 bases had no gene match. The CDR3 reads CSVGRSRLAGGSADTQYF. DNA of the CDR3: TGCAGCGTTGGTCGTTCGAGACTAGCGGGAGGTTCGGCAGATACGCAGTATTTT.

The chain joins TRBV10-3 to TRBJ2-3; perhaps D is TRBD1 or TRBD2 (6 bases each). V lost 2 bases and J 4 bases, leaving 13 bases between the germline ends. CDR1 and CDR2 (germline): ENHRY, SYGVKD. The CDR3 consists of 15 residues. The CDR3 sequence: CAISEPGAIADTQYF. The CDR3 coding sequence is TGTGCCATCAGTGAGCCGGGGGCGATCGCAGATACGCAGTATTTT.

V and J are TRBV7-2 and TRBJ1-1; D is undetermined. The germline V gene encodes CDR1 SGHTA and CDR2 FQGNSA. Trimming pared 2 bases from V and 0 bases from J, leaving 7 bases between. The CDR3 covers 14 residues. CDR3 DNA: TGTGCCAGCAGCTTATTCTCCATGAACACTGAAGCTTTCTTT. Protein product: CASSLFSMNTEAFF.

This clonotype was observed at least ten times. CDR3 bases: TGTGCCATCAGTGAGACGGGGTATGGCTACACCTTC. It specifies CAISETGYGYTF. The chain has TRBV10-3 and TRBJ1-2; the D is unclear. The CDR3 consists of 12 residues. CDR1 and CDR2 (germline): ENHRY, SYGVKD. The V end lost 2 bases, the J end lost 5 bases, and 6 bases lay between the germline ends.

CDR3 DNA: TGCAGTGCTAAGACACTTCAAGAGACCCAGTACTTC. Its translation: CSAKTLQETQYF. This sequence joins TRBV20-1 and TRBJ2-5; D ambiguous. The germline gives CDR1 DFQATT, CDR2 SNEGSKA (reference sequence). CDR3 size: 12 residues. V was clipped by 4 bases and J by 2 bases, with 8 bases between them.

Only a few counts were recorded for this clonotype. The chain recombines TRBV6-5 with TRBJ2-3; 8 bases fit TRBD2. V lost 0 bases and J lost 3; bases outside the gene matches: 2. Germline assignment: CDR1 MNHEY and CDR2 SVGAGI. The CDR3 spans 15 residues. CDR3 in amino acids: CASSYSIAGTDTQYF. CDR3 coding DNA: TGTGCCAGCAGTTACTCGATAGCGGGAACAGATACGCAGTATTTT.

This clonotype came up many times. In nucleotides, the CDR3 is TGCAGTGCTAGAGATAGAAAGGGGGCAGAGACCCAGTACTTC. Its translation is CSARDRKGAETQYF. The chain carries TRBV20-1 and TRBJ2-5, with 7 bases identical to TRBD1. The CDR3 covers 14 residues. With V trimmed by 0 bases and J by 4 bases, 5 bases remained unmatched. The germline V gene has CDR1 DFQATT and CDR2 SNEGSKA (reference sequence).

At least ten counts were recorded for this clonotype. J is TRBJ1-1 and V is TRBV20-1; D not certain. Germline loops: CDR1 DFQATT, CDR2 SNEGSKA (reference sequence). The CDR3 is 12 amino acids. The germline V and J ends were trimmed by 3 bases and 7 bases, with 12 bases remaining between them. The CDR3 DNA sequence: TGCAGTGCTAGGCCCCCGGCAGGTGAAGCTTTCTTT. This gives the protein CSARPPAGEAFF.

This clonotype was recorded at least ten times. V and J are TRBV6-1 and TRBJ1-5, with D tentatively TRBD1 (5 bases). This CDR3 has 14 amino acids. Trimming stripped 6 bases from V and 2 bases from J, with 11 bases between. Germline CDR1 MNHNS, CDR2 SASEGT. The CDR3 sequence: CASSTQGGNQPQHF. CDR3 nucleotides: TGTGCCAGCAGCACCCAGGGTGGCAATCAGCCCCAGCATTTT.